Sequencing of this T cell receptor beta chain was carried out in a study of T cells in Graves' hyperthyroidism and ophthalmopathy. Broader study findings: Also found in blood were most expanded thyroid clonotypes above 0.001.

This clonotype came up a few times. No antigen is known for it. What was amplified from RNA transcripts were TCR beta CDR3 regions. The primer set for the first-round RT-PCR of the TCR CDR3 was HTBI. TCRdb processed the multiplex PCR reads anew with MiXCR; each CDR3 protein has one entry. The data show about half a million distinct CDR3 sequences, approximately 16% seen once. The specimen was blood. The source is a woman in her thirties with Graves' ophthalmopathy.

CDR3 nucleotide sequence: TGTGCCAGCATTCGGTCCGCCTACGAGCAGTACTTC. It specifies CASIRSAYEQYF. The J gene is TRBJ2-7, the V gene TRBV6-2 or TRBV6-3; D gene unclear. The germline gives CDR1 MNHEY, CDR2 SVGEGT. This CDR3 comprises 12 residues. Trimming stripped 7 bases from V and 2 bases from J, with 9 bases between.